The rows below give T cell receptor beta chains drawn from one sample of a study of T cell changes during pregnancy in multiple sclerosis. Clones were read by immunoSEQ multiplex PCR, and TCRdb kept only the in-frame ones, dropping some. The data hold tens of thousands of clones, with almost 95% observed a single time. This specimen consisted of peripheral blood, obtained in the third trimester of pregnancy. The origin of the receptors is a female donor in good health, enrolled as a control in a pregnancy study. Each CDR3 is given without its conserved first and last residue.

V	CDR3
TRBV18	ASSPPLENTGELF
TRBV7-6	ASSPRQGDEKLF
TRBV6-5	ASSYFSKRGVEQF
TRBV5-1	ASSLDRGDQPQH
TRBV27	ASSPGQGRTGANVLT
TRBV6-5	ASRERQVMNTEAF
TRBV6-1	ASRRTGGNTGELF
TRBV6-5	ASSYSGLAGKQF
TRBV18	ASSPPPGHSNQPQH
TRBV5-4	ASSRGQESTDTQY
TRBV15	ATSSWVRAGANVLT
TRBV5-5	ASSFGIWEGSNSPLH
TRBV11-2	ASSLGGGPDYGYT
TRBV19	ASKRAGNEKLF
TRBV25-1	ASSDQGRNTEAF
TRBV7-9	ASSLAQGSAEAF
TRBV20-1	SAAGSYGYT
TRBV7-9	ASSSGLAGAPVWETQY
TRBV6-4	ASSDSLTTSTDTQY
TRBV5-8	ASSLARTGGIGELF
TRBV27	ASTRQGAGNTEAF
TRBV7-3	ASSPLTSGSTDTQY
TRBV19	ASSMGRGKNQPQH
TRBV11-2	ASSSRVYGYT
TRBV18	ASSPRQGPHEQF
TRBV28	ASRGGGSSYEQY
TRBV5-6	ASSLLTYGYT
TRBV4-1	ASSQLSGEDEQY
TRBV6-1	ASSEGPFGLAGEETQY
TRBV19	ASSIGRVNQPQH
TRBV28	ASSPSGRGYEQY